This TCR beta chain was obtained from a study of T cell repertoires in cytomegalovirus infection. General study findings and limits: Clonotypes of TCR beta that were HLA-C-restricted and CMV-specific dominated the ex vivo response. The cumulative frequency of public TCR beta families identified carriers of CMV plus the relevant HLA.

This clonotype was picked up a small number of times. What it recognizes is unknown. MiXCR, run by TCRdb on the reads, gives a single entry per CDR3 protein. Among fewer than 350,000 distinct CDR3 sequences listed, 8% to 9.5% were seen once. The sequencing sample was made of PBMCs. The source of this sequence is a human donor in good health (CMV status not recorded). Some clones in this sample may be carry-over from other donors' samples.

As DNA, the CDR3 is TGTGCCAGCGCTAAAAACGGAGACCCGTCCAATGAGCAGTTCTTC. Its protein is CASAKNGDPSNEQFF. The chain combines TRBV6-1 with TRBJ2-1; D gene ambiguous. Trimming left V 8 bases short and J 6 bases short, with 20 bases between. Germline assignment: CDR1 MNHNS and CDR2 SASEGT. CDR3 size: 15 residues.